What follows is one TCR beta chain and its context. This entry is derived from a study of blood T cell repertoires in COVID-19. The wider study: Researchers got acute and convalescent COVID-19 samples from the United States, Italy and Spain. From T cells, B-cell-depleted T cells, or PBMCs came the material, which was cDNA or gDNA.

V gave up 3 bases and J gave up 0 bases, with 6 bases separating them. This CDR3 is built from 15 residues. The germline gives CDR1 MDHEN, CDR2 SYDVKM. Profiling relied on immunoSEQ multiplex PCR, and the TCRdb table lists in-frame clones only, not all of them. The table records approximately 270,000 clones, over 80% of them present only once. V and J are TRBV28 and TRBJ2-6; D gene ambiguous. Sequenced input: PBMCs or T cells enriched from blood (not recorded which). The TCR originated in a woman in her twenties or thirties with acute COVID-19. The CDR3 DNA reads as TGTGCCAGCAGTTTCTTTTTCTCTGGGGCCAACGTCCTGACTTTC. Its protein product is CASSFFFSGANVLTF.